The table lists the clone carrying this T cell receptor (beta chain) with a few counts. The antigen remains unidentified. This specimen comes from a study of beta chain features in type 1 diabetes. Study results and limitations: Among patients, naive, central memory and Treg TCRB repertoires appeared more similar than among healthy donors.

V shed 2 bases and J shed 0 bases, with 11 bases lying between them. This CDR3 has 16 residues. Germline V gene data show CDR1 as MNHNY and CDR2 as SVGAGI (reference sequence). Central memory, naive, regulatory and stem cell-like memory CD4+ cells were sorted by CD45RO/CCR7/CD25/CD127/CD95/CD27. The sequenced template was cDNA made from the entire isolated RNA. Assay: immunoSEQ multiplex PCR; the TCRdb copy retains only in-frame clones and omits some. Of about 9,400 clones in the sample, around 82% were seen once. Sequencing was performed on Tregs from blood. This chain uses TRBV6-6 with TRBJ2-1, with a possible D match to TRBD2 (6 bases). The TCR originated in a woman aged 18-29 years in good health. The CDR3 DNA sequence: TGTGCCAGCAGTTACCGCGGGGCAAGCTCCTACAATGAGCAGTTCTTC. It yields the protein CASSYRGASSYNEQFF.